This T cell receptor (beta chain) was captured in a study of beta chain features in type 1 diabetes. Overall study: Age, gender, cell numbers and subset yield matched between patients and controls. Study outcomes and limitations: Shorter TCRB CDR3s, moderately but significantly so, marked every one of the four CD4+ subsets in Type 1 diabetes patients.

Sorting based on CD45RO/CCR7/CD25/CD127/CD95/CD27 separated CD4+ naive, central memory, regulatory and stem cell-like memory cells. Points on this clone: What it recognizes is unknown.

V dropped 4 bases and J dropped 6 bases, with 13 bases sitting between them. The CDR3 is 14 amino acids. The germline CDR1 and CDR2 sequences are MNHEY and SVGAGI. Every bit of the isolated RNA underwent reverse transcription, so sequencing read expressed TCRB transcripts. Sequenced by immunoSEQ multiplex PCR; TCRdb stores in-frame clones only, minus some. Of about 260,000 clones listed, roughly 22% are singletons. Sequencing was carried out using naive CD4+ T cells from blood. The chain uses TRBV6-5 and TRBJ2-1, with D hard to call. The receptor was isolated from a woman in her forties with type 1 diabetes. The CDR3: CASSSRVPANEQFF. In nucleotides, the CDR3 is TGTGCCAGCAGTTCCCGGGTCCCAGCCAATGAGCAGTTCTTC.